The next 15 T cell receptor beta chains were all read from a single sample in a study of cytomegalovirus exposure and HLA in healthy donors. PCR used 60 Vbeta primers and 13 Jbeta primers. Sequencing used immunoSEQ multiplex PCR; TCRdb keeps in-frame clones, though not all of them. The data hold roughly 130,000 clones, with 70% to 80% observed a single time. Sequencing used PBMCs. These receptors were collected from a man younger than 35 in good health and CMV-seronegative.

The CDR3 spells CASSVEDSDTDTQYF. DNA of the CDR3: TGTGCCAGCAGCGTAGAAGATAGCGACACAGATACGCAGTATTTT. The chain uses TRBV9 and TRBJ2-3; possible D gene TRBD2, 5 bases. The CDR3 is 15 amino acids. Trimming stripped 0 bases from V and 2 bases from J, with 10 bases between. Germline CDR1 is SGDLS and CDR2 is YYNGEE.

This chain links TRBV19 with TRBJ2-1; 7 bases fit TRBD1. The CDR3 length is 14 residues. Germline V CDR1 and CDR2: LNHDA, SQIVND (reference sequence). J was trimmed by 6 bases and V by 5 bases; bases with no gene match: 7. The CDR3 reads CASSPATGFNEQFF. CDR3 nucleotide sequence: TGTGCCAGTAGTCCGGCGACAGGGTTCAATGAGCAGTTCTTC.

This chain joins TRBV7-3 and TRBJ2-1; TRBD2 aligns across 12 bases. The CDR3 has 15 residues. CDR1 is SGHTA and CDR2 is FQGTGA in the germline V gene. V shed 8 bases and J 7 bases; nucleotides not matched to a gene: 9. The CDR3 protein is CASGLPTSGSNEQFF. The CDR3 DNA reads TGTGCCAGCGGACTCCCGACTAGCGGGAGTAATGAGCAGTTCTTC.

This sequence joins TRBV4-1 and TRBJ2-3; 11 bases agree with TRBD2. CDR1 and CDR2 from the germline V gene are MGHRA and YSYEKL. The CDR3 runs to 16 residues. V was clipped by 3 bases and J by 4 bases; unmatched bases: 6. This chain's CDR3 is CASSHQLAGASDTQYF. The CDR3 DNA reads TGCGCCAGCAGCCATCAACTAGCGGGAGCCTCAGATACGCAGTATTTT.

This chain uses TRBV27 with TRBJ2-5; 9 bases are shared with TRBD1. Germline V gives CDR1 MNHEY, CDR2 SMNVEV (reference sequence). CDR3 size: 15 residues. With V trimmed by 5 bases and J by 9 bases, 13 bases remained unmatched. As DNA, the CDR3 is TGTGCCAGCAGTACTCCCGGGACAGGGCAATGTCCCCAGTACTTC. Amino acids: CASSTPGTGQCPQYF.

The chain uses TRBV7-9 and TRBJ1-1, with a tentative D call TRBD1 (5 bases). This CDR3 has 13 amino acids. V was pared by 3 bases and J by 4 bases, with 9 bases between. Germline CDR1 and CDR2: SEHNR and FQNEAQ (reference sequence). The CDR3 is CASSFSGVTEAFF. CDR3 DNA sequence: TGTGCCAGCAGCTTTTCGGGGGTCACTGAAGCTTTCTTT.

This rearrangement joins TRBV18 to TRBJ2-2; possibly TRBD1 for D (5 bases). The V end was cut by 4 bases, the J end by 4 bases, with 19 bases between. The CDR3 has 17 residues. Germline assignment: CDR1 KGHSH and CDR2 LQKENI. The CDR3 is CASSRIDPGSSTGELFF. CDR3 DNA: TGTGCCAGCTCACGAATCGACCCAGGGTCTAGCACCGGGGAGCTGTTTTTT. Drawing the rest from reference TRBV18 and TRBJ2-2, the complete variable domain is NAGVMQNPRHLVRRRGQEARLRCSPMKGHSHVYWYRQLPEEGLKFMVYLQKENIIDESGMPKERFSAEFPKEGPSILRIQQVVRGDSAAYFCASSRIDPGSSTGELFFGEGSRLTVL.

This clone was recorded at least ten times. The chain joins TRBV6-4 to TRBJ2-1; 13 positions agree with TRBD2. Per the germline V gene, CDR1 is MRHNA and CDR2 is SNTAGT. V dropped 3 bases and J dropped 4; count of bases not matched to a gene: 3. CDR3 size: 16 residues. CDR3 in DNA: TGTGCCAGCAGTGAACTAGCGGGAGGGGGGTACAATGAGCAGTTCTTC. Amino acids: CASSELAGGGYNEQFF.

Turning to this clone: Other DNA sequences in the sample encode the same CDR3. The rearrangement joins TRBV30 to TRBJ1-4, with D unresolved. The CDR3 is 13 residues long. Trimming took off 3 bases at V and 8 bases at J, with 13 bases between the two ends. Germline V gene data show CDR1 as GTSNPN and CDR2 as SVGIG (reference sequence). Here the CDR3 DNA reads TGTGCCTGGAGCGTACAGAGCGGGGAAAAACTGTTTTTT. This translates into CAWSVQSGEKLFF.

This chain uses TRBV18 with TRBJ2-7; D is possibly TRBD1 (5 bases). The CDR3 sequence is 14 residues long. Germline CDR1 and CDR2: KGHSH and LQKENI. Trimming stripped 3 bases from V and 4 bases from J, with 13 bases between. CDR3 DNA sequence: TGTGCCAGCTCACCCCACGACACAGGTTACGAGCAGTACGTC. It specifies CASSPHDTGYEQYV.

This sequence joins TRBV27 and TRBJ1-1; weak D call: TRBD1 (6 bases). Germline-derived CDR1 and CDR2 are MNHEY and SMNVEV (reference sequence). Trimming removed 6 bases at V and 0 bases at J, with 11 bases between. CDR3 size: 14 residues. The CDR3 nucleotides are TGTGCCAGCAGCTTTCAGGGGATGAACACTGAAGCTTTCTTT. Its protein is CASSFQGMNTEAFF.

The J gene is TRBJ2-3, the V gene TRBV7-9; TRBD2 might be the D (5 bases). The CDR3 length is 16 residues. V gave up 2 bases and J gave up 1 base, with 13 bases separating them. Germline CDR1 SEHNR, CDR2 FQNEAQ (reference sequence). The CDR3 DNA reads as TGTGCCAGCAGCTTAAGTAGCGTCTTACGCACAGATACGCAGTATTTT. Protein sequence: CASSLSSVLRTDTQYF.

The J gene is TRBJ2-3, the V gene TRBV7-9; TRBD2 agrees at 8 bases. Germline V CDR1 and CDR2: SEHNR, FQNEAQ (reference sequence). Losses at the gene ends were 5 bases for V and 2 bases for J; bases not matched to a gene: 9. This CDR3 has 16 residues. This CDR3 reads CASSPHSGTDTDTQYF. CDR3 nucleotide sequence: TGTGCCAGCAGCCCCCATAGCGGGACGGACACAGATACGCAGTATTTT.

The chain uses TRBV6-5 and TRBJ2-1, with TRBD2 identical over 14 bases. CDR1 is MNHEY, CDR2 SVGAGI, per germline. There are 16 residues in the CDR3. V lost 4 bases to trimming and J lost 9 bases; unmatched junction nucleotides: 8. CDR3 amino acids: CASSSPGTSGSGEQFF. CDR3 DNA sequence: TGTGCCAGCAGTTCCCCTGGGACTAGCGGGAGTGGTGAGCAGTTCTTC.

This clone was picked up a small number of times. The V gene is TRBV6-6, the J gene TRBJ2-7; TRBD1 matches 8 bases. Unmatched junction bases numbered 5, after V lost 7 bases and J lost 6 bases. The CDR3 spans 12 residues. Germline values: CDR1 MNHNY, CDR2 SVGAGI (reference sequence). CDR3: CASNPTGGEQYV. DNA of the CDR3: TGTGCCAGCAACCCTACAGGGGGCGAGCAGTACGTC.